This T cell receptor (beta chain) came from a study (dated by TCRdb to 2013 to 2016). About the investigation overall: The study tested whether tumor-infiltrating Tregs in breast cancer are recruited from blood Tregs or converted in situ from other CD4+ T cell subsets.

The CDR3 runs 13 amino acids, cysteine and phenylalanine included. Only the CDR3 DNA is retained, 39 bases long and in frame from the first base. In the germline V gene, CDR1 corresponds to MGHDK and CDR2 to SYGVNS. The germline ends are 16 bases apart after V is trimmed by 7 bases and J by 8 bases. Amplification of full-length TCR variable regions was done by 5' RACE PCR using constant-region reverse primers, and this step was followed by semi-nested PCR with Nested Universal Primer A. The ReliaPrep RNA Cell Miniprep System was used to extract total RNA, which was then reverse transcribed into 5'RACE-ready cDNA with the SMARTer RACE 5'/3' Kit. Multiplex adaptors were used to barcode full-length TCR alpha and beta libraries, and the barcoded libraries were sequenced on an Illumina MiSeq. Per the source publication's procedure: For each of nine subset-tissue groups, sequencing data from the five patients were pooled, and the groups were compared by unsupervised clustering of TCR gene usage. The Morisita-Horn index was used to calculate repertoire similarity, with shared sequences weighted by how much each contributed to each repertoire. TCRdb trimmed the raw reads at Q25, called clones with MiXCR and kept productive beta chains. When rows share a CDR3 protein, they turn into one entry using the most common DNA and genes. Clone size and V and J calls follow TCRdb, not the original study. Across this sample there are about 55,000 distinct CDR3 sequences, with more than 20% seen only once. The leading ten clones occupy 3.2% of the sample.

General conclusions and limits of the study: Tumor memory CD4+ T cell TCR gene usage was found to cluster with blood and lymph node memory CD4+ cells and with lymph node naive CD4+ cells. Tumor-infiltrating Treg TCR alpha and beta sequences overlapped most with tumor naive CD4+ T cells, then with blood naive CD4+ T cells. Rather than covering whole repertoires, validation in the larger cohort was restricted to a single TCR beta V-J rearrangement.

Cells that were CD4+CD25+CD127-/low were the ones isolated as Tregs. Tregs, naive and memory CD4+ T cells from tumor, blood and ipsilateral draining lymph nodes of five breast cancer patients underwent full-length TCR alpha and beta sequencing. Tumor tissue and lymph nodes obtained from ipsilateral axillary dissection were perfused with PBS, minced and then digested with collagenase I and hyaluronidase. Sorted cell populations were confirmed by FACS to exceed 90% purity. This clonotype was recorded many times. The specificity of this receptor is unknown. Nothing much larger sits one base from this clone, and base qualities are not available.

The sequencing input was tumor-infiltrating Tregs sorted from the breast tumor. The chain is made from TRBV25-1 and TRBJ2-3, with no D gene named confidently. The TCR was taken from a female donor with breast cancer. This receptor carries the CDR3 CASTSRPGFTQYF. The bases read TGTGCCAGCACCTCCCGACCGGGTTTTACGCAGTATTTT.